The 28 T cell receptor beta chains below all came from one sample that was sequenced in a study of control samples from healthy donors and cancer patients. Sequenced by immunoSEQ multiplex PCR; TCRdb stores in-frame clones only, minus some. Among approximately 110,000 clones listed, 83% were seen once. Material: blood. The receptor set was obtained from a woman aged 45-59 years in good health.

The chain recombines TRBV30 with TRBJ1-1; tentative D call: TRBD1 (6 bases). CDR3 length: 12 amino acids. Trimming removed 4 bases from V and 3 bases from J, with 9 bases in between. Germline V gene lookup returns CDR1 GTSNPN and CDR2 SVGIG (reference sequence). The CDR3 is CAWKGGDTEAFF. In DNA form, the CDR3 reads TGTGCCTGGAAAGGGGGGGACACTGAAGCTTTCTTT.

The V and J genes are TRBV5-1 and TRBJ2-1; 9 bases line up with TRBD2. Trimming took 0 bases from V and 7 from J; bases not matched to a gene: 11. Per germline, CDR1 SGHRS and CDR2 YFSETQ. The CDR3 has 17 amino acids. CDR3 DNA sequence: TGCGCCAGCAGCTTGGGACTGCTAGCGGGAAAGGGAAATGAGCAGTTCTTC. This translates into CASSLGLLAGKGNEQFF. The variable domain in full, with the rest retrieved from reference TRBV5-1 and TRBJ2-1, is KAGVTQTPRYLIKTRGQQVTLSCSPISGHRSVSWYQQTPGQGLQFLFEYFSETQRNKGNFPGRFSGRQFSNSRSEMNVSTLELGDSALYLCASSLGLLAGKGNEQFFGPGTRLTVL.

The CDR3 loop reads CASSWPSAGGGNEQFF. The CDR3 nucleotides read TGTGCCAGCAGTTGGCCCTCAGCGGGAGGTGGGAATGAGCAGTTCTTC. This chain connects TRBV6-6 to TRBJ2-1; the match to TRBD2 covers 9 bases. There are 16 residues in the CDR3. Trimming cost V 4 bases and J 7 bases; bases outside gene matches: 11. CDR1 is MNHNY, CDR2 SVGAGI, per germline (reference sequence).

The chain couples TRBV15 to TRBJ1-6; 8 nucleotides align to TRBD1. V lost 4 bases to trimming and J lost 0 bases; unmatched junction nucleotides: 5. Germline V gene sequence: CDR1 LNHNV, CDR2 YYDKDF (reference sequence). The CDR3 runs to 17 residues. The CDR3 DNA reads TGTGCCACCAGCACGGACAGGGTTAGCTCCTATAATTCACCCCTCCACTTT. Its translation is CATSTDRVSSYNSPLHF.

The chain uses TRBV7-2 and TRBJ1-5, with D hard to call. The CDR3 loop spans 15 amino acids. Per the germline V gene, CDR1 is SGHTA and CDR2 is FQGNSA. V lost 2 bases and J 5 bases, leaving 13 bases between the germline ends. This CDR3 reads CASSLLVGSHQPQHF. Here the CDR3 DNA reads TGTGCCAGCAGCTTATTAGTTGGCAGTCATCAGCCCCAGCATTTT.

The genes are TRBV29-1 and TRBJ2-3; TRBD2 matches at 8 bases. The CDR3 is 14 amino acids. Germline CDR1 SQVTM, CDR2 ANQGSEA. V lost 6 bases, J lost 2 bases, and 7 bases stayed unmatched. The CDR3 sequence: CSVRTSTTTDTQYF. The DNA for the CDR3 is TGCAGCGTGCGGACTAGCACGACCACAGATACGCAGTATTTT.

The V and J genes are TRBV9 and TRBJ1-6, with a weak D call TRBD1 (5 bases). Germline loops: CDR1 SGDLS, CDR2 YYNGEE. This CDR3 has 14 residues. Trimming removed 5 bases from V and 9 bases from J, with 15 bases in between. The DNA for the CDR3 is TGTGCCAGCAGGGGGCGGGGAGGGATTTCACCCCTCCACTTT. Protein sequence: CASRGRGGISPLHF.

This sequence joins TRBV7-9 and TRBJ2-1; 8 nucleotides line up with TRBD2. The CDR3 runs 16 residues. The V gene end was trimmed by 1 base and the J gene end by 4 bases; junction bases not matched to a gene: 6. Germline lookup yields CDR1 SEHNR and CDR2 FQNEAQ (reference sequence). DNA for the CDR3: TGTGCCAGCAGCTTAGACGGGGGGGTGAGGTACAATGAGCAGTTCTTC. Encoded protein: CASSLDGGVRYNEQFF.

The V gene is TRBV3-1 (or the pseudogene TRBV3-2), the J gene TRBJ1-3, with a possible D match to TRBD1 (5 bases). There are 14 residues in the CDR3. CDR1 is LGHDT, CDR2 YNNKEL, per germline (reference sequence). The V gene lost 4 bases and the J gene lost 0 bases, with 7 bases spanning the gap. Here the CDR3 reads CASSLQVSGNTIYF. In DNA, the CDR3 is TGTGCCAGCAGCCTACAGGTCTCTGGAAACACCATATATTTT.

This chain joins TRBV13 and TRBJ2-6; 8 nucleotides align to TRBD1. The CDR3 loop spans 16 amino acids. The V and J ends lost 4 bases and 4 bases, in that order; junction bases with no gene match: 6. Looked up from germline, CDR1 is PRHDT and CDR2 is FYEKMQ (reference sequence). The CDR3 is CASSSLQGVGANVLTF. As DNA, the CDR3 is TGTGCCAGCAGCTCATTACAGGGGGTCGGGGCCAACGTCCTGACTTTC.

The rearrangement uses TRBV30 and TRBJ1-1; 7 positions match TRBD1. V trimming: 1 base; J trimming: 0 bases; junction bases outside the gene matches: 2. This CDR3 region has 14 residues. From germline, CDR1 is GTSNPN and CDR2 SVGIG (reference sequence). CDR3 DNA: TGTGCCTGGAGTGAGGGGACAGTGAACACTGAAGCTTTCTTT. Translated: CAWSEGTVNTEAFF.

The chain is built from TRBV10-3 and TRBJ1-6; D possibly corresponds to TRBD1 (6 bases). The V gene lost 3 bases and the J gene lost 7 bases, with 13 bases spanning the gap. Germline V gene sequence: CDR1 ENHRY, CDR2 SYGVKD. The CDR3 runs 15 residues. CDR3 loop: CAISDWGAENSPLHF. The DNA for the CDR3 is TGTGCCATCAGTGACTGGGGGGCGGAAAATTCACCCCTCCACTTT.

The chain has TRBV5-4 and TRBJ2-1; 7 bases match TRBD1. This CDR3 is built from 14 residues. CDR1 and CDR2 from the germline V gene are SGHNT and YYREEE (reference sequence). With V trimmed by 6 bases and J by 3 bases, 6 bases remained unmatched. The chain's CDR3 is CASTPGQRYNEQFF. The DNA for the CDR3 is TGTGCCAGCACCCCGGGACAGCGCTACAATGAGCAGTTCTTC.

This clone was picked up a small number of times. The chain is built from TRBV15 and TRBJ2-3; D might be TRBD2 (5 bases). The CDR3 is 15 amino acids. CDR1 LNHNV and CDR2 YYDKDF come from the germline V gene (reference sequence). Trimming removed 0 bases at V and 3 bases at J, with 10 bases between. The CDR3: CATSRDGLPTDTQYF. CDR3 coding DNA: TGTGCCACCAGCAGAGATGGACTGCCAACAGATACGCAGTATTTT.

This chain connects TRBV19 to TRBJ1-1; unclear D gene. V was cut by 4 bases and J by 3 bases, with 18 bases left in between. The CDR3 length is 16 residues. Germline CDR1 is LNHDA and CDR2 is SQIVND (reference sequence). The CDR3 here is CASSTGSQILDTEAFF. CDR3 sequence (DNA): TGTGCCAGTAGTACTGGGTCACAGATATTAGACACTGAAGCTTTCTTT.

The chain recombines TRBV4-1 with TRBJ2-7; tentatively, D is TRBD2 (5 bases). Germline V gene lookup returns CDR1 MGHRA and CDR2 YSYEKL. The germline V and J ends were trimmed by 1 base and 5 bases, with 24 bases remaining between them. The CDR3 is made up of 18 amino acids. In DNA, the CDR3 is TGCGCCAGCAGCCAAGTTCGGTCCGGGCTAGCACCATGCCACGAGCAGTACTTC. As protein: CASSQVRSGLAPCHEQYF.

The chain links TRBV3-1 (or the pseudogene TRBV3-2) to TRBJ1-2; D call uncertain. Looked up from germline, CDR1 is LGHDT and CDR2 is YNNKEL (reference sequence). The ends were cut back, 0 bases at V and 3 bases at J, with 8 bases in the middle. The CDR3 extends over 14 amino acids. In DNA, the CDR3 is TGTGCCAGCAGCCAAGATACCCGCTACTATGGCTACACCTTC. Translation gives CASSQDTRYYGYTF.

The chain uses TRBV6-1 and TRBJ1-2; D gene unclear. V lost 2 bases, J lost 8 bases, and 12 bases lay in between. Germline CDR1 reads MNHNS; CDR2 reads SASEGT. This CDR3 is built from 13 residues. In DNA, the CDR3 is TGTGCCAGCAGTGAATCGGTACCAATGGGCTACACCTTC. Its protein product is CASSESVPMGYTF.

The chain combines TRBV7-2 with TRBJ1-5; possible D gene TRBD1, 5 bases. Germline CDR1 reads SGHTA; CDR2 reads FQGNSA. The ends were cut back, 1 base at V and 2 bases at J, with 15 bases in the middle. The CDR3 is 17 residues long. The CDR3 DNA is TGTGCCAGCAGCTTAGTACCGTCGGGGCTTGGCAATCAGCCCCAGCATTTT. Encoded protein: CASSLVPSGLGNQPQHF.

The chain uses TRBV5-6 and TRBJ1-1, with unresolved D. This CDR3 is 14 amino acids long. The V and J ends lost 2 bases and 4 bases respectively, with 12 bases between them. The germline CDR1 and CDR2 sequences are SGHDT and YYEEEE. In DNA, the CDR3 is TGTGCCAGCAGCTTAAAGAGGTCAGGCACTGAAGCTTTCTTT. It encodes CASSLKRSGTEAFF.

The rearrangement joins TRBV9 to TRBJ2-5, with D uncertain. This CDR3 has 17 residues. Germline CDR1 reads SGDLS; CDR2 reads YYNGEE. Trimming took 0 bases from V and 0 from J, leaving 15 bases between them. The chain's CDR3 is CASSVGGKYTNQETQYF. The CDR3 region has the DNA TGTGCCAGCAGCGTAGGCGGCAAATACACCAACCAAGAGACCCAGTACTTC.

This clone was counted between two and nine times. CDR3 in amino acids: CASSLEDRVDTEAFF. DNA for the CDR3: TGTGCCAGCAGCTTGGAGGACAGGGTTGACACTGAAGCTTTCTTT. The genes are TRBV5-4 and TRBJ1-1, with 8 bases fitting TRBD1. Unmatched junction bases numbered 4, after V lost 0 bases and J lost 3 bases. This CDR3 has 15 amino acids. CDR1 and CDR2 (germline): SGHNT, YYREEE (reference sequence).

Only a few counts were recorded for this clone. Other DNA sequences in this specimen translate into the identical CDR3. This rearrangement joins TRBV19 to TRBJ1-4; 8 nucleotides align to TRBD1. CDR3 length: 14 residues. CDR1 is LNHDA, CDR2 SQIVND, per germline (reference sequence). Trimming removed 5 bases from V and 5 bases from J; junction bases left unmatched: 4. DNA of the CDR3: TGTGCCAGTAGTCCCCAGGGGGCAAATGAAAAACTGTTTTTT. It encodes CASSPQGANEKLFF.

The rearrangement joins TRBV3-1 (or the pseudogene TRBV3-2) to TRBJ1-2; the D is unclear. The CDR3 runs 12 residues. Germline V gives CDR1 LGHDT, CDR2 YNNKEL (reference sequence). Trimming took off 1 base at V and 8 bases at J, with 8 bases between the two ends. For the CDR3, the DNA is TGTGCCAGCAGCCAAGTGCGGCGGGGCTACACCTTC. This encodes CASSQVRRGYTF.

This clone was seen a handful of times. This same CDR3 is encoded by further DNA sequences in the sample. V usage is TRBV25-1 and J usage is TRBJ2-5; TRBD2 might be the D (7 bases). V was trimmed by 6 bases and J by 5 bases, leaving 19 bases between them. The CDR3 has 15 amino acids. Germline V gene sequence: CDR1 MGHDK, CDR2 SYGVNS. As DNA, the CDR3 is TGTGCCAGCAGCCTTTGGGGAGGGGGTTGGGAGACCCAGTACTTC. It yields the protein CASSLWGGGWETQYF.

There are a few counts of this clone. The gene calls are TRBV19 and TRBJ1-2; the D is unclear. V dropped 5 bases and J dropped 2 bases, with 12 bases sitting between them. The CDR3 covers 14 residues. The germline CDR1 and CDR2 sequences are LNHDA and SQIVND (reference sequence). The CDR3 DNA sequence: TGTGCCAGTAGTCCCTATTCCGTAAACTATGGCTACACCTTC. Protein sequence: CASSPYSVNYGYTF. The entire variable domain, with the rest obtained from reference TRBV19 and TRBJ1-2, is as follows: DGGITQSPKYLFRKEGQNVTLSCEQNLNHDAMYWYRQDPGQGLRLIYYSQIVNDFQKGDIAEGYSVSREKKESFPLTVTSAQKNPTAFYLCASSPYSVNYGYTFGSGTRLTVV.

V gene TRBV28 combines with J gene TRBJ2-1; D unresolved. Germline CDR1 reads MDHEN; CDR2 reads SYDVKM. V dropped 8 bases and J dropped 7 bases, with 18 bases sitting between them. CDR3 length: 14 residues. CDR3 coding DNA: TGTGCCAGCTTTGATACCAGTGATCTAAATGAGCAGTTCTTC. This codes for CASFDTSDLNEQFF.

V is TRBV28 and J is TRBJ1-2; 9 bases fit TRBD1. The CDR3 covers 16 residues. Germline values: CDR1 MDHEN, CDR2 SYDVKM. Trimming removed 6 bases from V and 2 bases from J; junction bases left unmatched: 10. Here the CDR3 DNA reads TGTGCCAGCAGGAATACAGGGGGCCCCGGGAACTATGGCTACACCTTC. Translated, it gives CASRNTGGPGNYGYTF.